Many counts were recorded for the clone carrying this T cell receptor beta chain. The template used for profiling TCR beta VDJ and CDR3 was genomic DNA. TCRdb fed the reads into MiXCR, producing one record per CDR3 protein. The sample carries some 180,000 distinct CDR3 sequences, roughly half recorded once. This sample stems from a study of CD8+CD57+ T cells in acquired aplastic anemia. The V segment lost 4 bases and the J segment 6 bases; nucleotides outside the gene matches: 3. The CDR3 covers 14 residues. The V gene's germline CDR1 is SGHTA and CDR2 FQGNSA. This clonotype was sampled from a human donor in good health. The sequenced sample consisted of sorted CD4+, CD8+, or CD8+CD57+ T cells (not recorded which) from PBMCs. The chain couples TRBV7-2 to TRBJ2-3, with 11 bases lining up with TRBD2. The CDR3 DNA follows: TGTGCCAGCAGCTCGGGACTAGCGGTGGATACGCAGTATTTT. This sequence encodes CASSSGLAVDTQYF.